A selection of T cell receptor beta chains follows, all from one sample in a study of blood T cell repertoires in COVID-19. The data were produced by immunoSEQ multiplex PCR, yet TCRdb's version contains in-frame clones alone and is incomplete. The sample yields some 300,000 clones, about nine tenths seen once. Sequenced material: PBMCs or T cells enriched from blood (not recorded which). These receptor sequences come from a woman in her thirties or forties who had recovered from COVID-19. The CDR3 runs from the conserved cysteine through the conserved F or W. D genes are given only for firm matches. Clone size, where shown, is once, few, many, or a class for clones that have expanded.

TRBJ2-1 TRBV24-1 - - TGTGCCACCAGTGATTTGGGGACTGGGGGTTTCGATGAGCAGTTCTTC CATSDLGTGGFDEQFF
TRBJ2-1 TRBV5-6 - - TGTGCCAGCAGCTACTATGGAGTAGCGGACGACAATGAGCAGTTCTTC CASSYYGVADDNEQFF
TRBJ1-3 TRBV9 - - TGTGCCAGCAGCCCCACGACCCCAGGGATGGGTGGAAACACCATATATTTT CASSPTTPGMGGNTIYF
TRBJ2-6 TRBV12-3/TRBV12-4 - - TGTGCCAGCAACTTTGGTGGGGCCAACGTCCTGACTTTC CASNFGGANVLTF
TRBJ2-5 TRBV27 - - TGTGCCAGCAGCTCGGGGGTCAGCCAAGAGACCCAGTACTTC CASSSGVSQETQYF
TRBJ2-7 TRBV6-5 TRBD1 - TGTGCCAGCAGCGATCGGGACAGGGTTCCCTACGAGCAGTACTTC CASSDRDRVPYEQYF
TRBJ1-3 TRBV7-2 - - TGTGCCAGCAGCTTAGGAGGCTACTCTGGAAACACCATATATTTT CASSLGGYSGNTIYF
TRBJ1-3 TRBV25-1 - - TGTGCCAGCTCTGGGGAGGGGATATCTGGAAACACCATATATTTT CASSGEGISGNTIYF
TRBJ2-7 TRBV28 - - TGTGCCAGCAGGCAAGACAGGGACTCATACTTC CASRQDRDSYF
TRBJ2-5 TRBV28 TRBD1 - TGTGCCAGCAGTTCAGGGGGCGAGGGTCAAGAGACCCAGTACTTC CASSSGGEGQETQYF
TRBJ2-1 TRBV28 TRBD2 - TGTGCCATTTGGGGGAGTGGTATTGGGACTAGCGGGGTCAGGGAGCAGTTCTTC CAIWGSGIGTSGVREQFF
TRBJ1-4 TRBV27 - - TGTGCCAGCAGTTTTCAGGGTACGGAAAAACTGTTTTTT CASSFQGTEKLFF
TRBJ2-3 TRBV5-4 TRBD2 many TGTGCCAGCACCCGTAGCGGGAGGGGGGGCTCAGATACGCAGTATTTT CASTRSGRGGSDTQYF
TRBJ1-4 TRBV5-6 - - TGTGCCAGCAGCCCCGGCCGGGTTGGAACTAATGAAAAACTGTTTTTT CASSPGRVGTNEKLFF
TRBJ2-1 TRBV7-9 TRBD2 few TGTGCCAGCAGCCCCCCGGCTAGCGGCAGGCATGAGCAGTTCTTC CASSPPASGRHEQFF
TRBJ2-2 TRBV1 - - TGCACCAGCAGCCGGAGTAGGTCGAACACCGGGGAGCTGTTTTTT CTSSRSRSNTGELFF
TRBJ2-1 TRBV9 TRBD2 once TGTGCCAGCAGCTCACTAGCGGGGGGATACAATGAGCAGTTCTTC CASSSLAGGYNEQFF
TRBJ2-5 TRBV7-3 TRBD2 - TGTGCCAGCAGCTGGTCTAGCGGAGAGACCCAGTACTTC CASSWSSGETQYF
TRBJ2-7 TRBV4-3 - - TGCGCCAGCAGCCAAGAGGCGGGACCCTACGAGCAGTACTTC CASSQEAGPYEQYF
TRBJ1-2 TRBV27 TRBD1 - TGTGCCAGCAGTGCGGACAGGAACTATGGCTACACCTTC CASSADRNYGYTF
TRBJ2-6 TRBV11-2 - - TGTGCCAGCAGCCTAGCCGGGAGCTCTGGGGCCAACGTCCTGACTTTC CASSLAGSSGANVLTF
TRBJ2-2 TRBV11-2 TRBD1 - TGTGCCAGCAGCTACCTTCGGCAGGGGGCTGGAGGCACCGGGGAGCTGTTTTTT CASSYLRQGAGGTGELFF
TRBJ2-1 TRBV7-3 TRBD2 - TGTGCCAGCCAGCGGGGACTAGGCGATGAGCAGTTCTTC CASQRGLGDEQFF
TRBJ2-2 TRBV4-3 - - TGCGCCAGTAGGGAGGACATGAACACCGGGGAGCTGTTTTTT CASREDMNTGELFF
TRBJ2-7 TRBV10-3 TRBD1 - TGTGCCACCTTGGGACAGGGTTCCTACGAGCAGTACTTC CATLGQGSYEQYF
TRBJ2-1 TRBV7-2 TRBD2 - TGTGCCAGCAGCTTAGCGGGGAGGGTCTCCTACAATGAGCAGTTCTTC CASSLAGRVSYNEQFF
TRBJ2-1 TRBV27 TRBD2 - TGTGCCATTTCAGCGGGAGGGCCCAACAATGAGCAGTTCTTC CAISAGGPNNEQFF
TRBJ1-2 TRBV29-1 - - TGCAGCTTCTTTGGGGGGGCTCACTATGGCTACACCTTC CSFFGGAHYGYTF
TRBJ1-6 TRBV7-3 - - TGTGCCAGCAGCTTGTCAGTCAATTCACCCCTCCACTTT CASSLSVNSPLHF
TRBJ1-1 TRBV19 - - TGTGCCAGTAGTCCGATCCAAGGGGCCACTGAAGCTTTCTTT CASSPIQGATEAFF
TRBJ2-7 TRBV2 TRBD1 - TGTGCCAGCAGTCAAAAGACAGGGATGGGCGAGCAGTACTTC CASSQKTGMGEQYF
TRBJ2-1 TRBV7-9 - once TGTGCCAGCAGCCGAGGCAGTTACAATGAGCAGTTCTTC CASSRGSYNEQFF
TRBJ2-3 TRBV5-8 TRBD1 - TGTGCCAGCAGCGTGTGGACAGGGTTGGATACGCAGTATTTT CASSVWTGLDTQYF
TRBJ2-3 TRBV5-1 TRBD1 - TGCGCCAGCAGCAGTGGACAGGGGGATCAAGATACGCAGTATTTT CASSSGQGDQDTQYF
TRBJ2-7 TRBV18 - once TGTGCCAGCTCACCAGGGAGACGGAACTACGAGCAGTACTTC CASSPGRRNYEQYF
TRBJ1-2 TRBV7-2 TRBD1 - TGTGCCAGCAGCTTAGCGTCGGGACAGGGGGCCGGTAACTATGGCTACACCTTC CASSLASGQGAGNYGYTF
TRBJ2-1 TRBV7-3 - - TGTGCCAGCAGCCCAACTAGAGGCAATGAGCAGTTCTTC CASSPTRGNEQFF
TRBJ2-7 TRBV24-1 TRBD1 - TGTGCCACCAGTGAGGGACAGGCAAGCTCCTACGAGCAGTACTTC CATSEGQASSYEQYF
TRBJ2-2 TRBV28 TRBD1 - TGTGCCACCACAGGGGCGGCCGGGGAGCTGTTTTTT CATTGAAGELFF
TRBJ1-3 TRBV7-2 TRBD1 - TGTGCCAGCAGCTTCGGGACAGGCCCCTCTGGAAACACCATATATTTT CASSFGTGPSGNTIYF
TRBJ2-1 TRBV7-9 TRBD2 - TGTGCCAGCAGCAGACTAGCGGGGGAGCAGTTCTTC CASSRLAGEQFF
TRBJ1-6 TRBV5-4 - - TGTGCCAGCAGCTTGGAGGGGGATAATTCACCCCTCCACTTT CASSLEGDNSPLHF
TRBJ1-3 TRBV9 - - TGTGCCAGCAGCGTAGCCTCCGGGGACACCATATATTTT CASSVASGDTIYF
TRBJ1-4 TRBV2 - - TGTGCCAGCAGTTCAGGGGCATCTAATGAAAAACTGTTTTTT CASSSGASNEKLFF
TRBJ2-3 TRBV9 - - TGTGCCAGCAGCGTCGGCGGTTTTAGTACAGATACGCAGTATTTT CASSVGGFSTDTQYF
TRBJ2-1 TRBV25-1 - - TGTGCCAGCAGTGACCCAGGGTTACGGCAGTTCTTC CASSDPGLRQFF
TRBJ1-5 TRBV5-1 - few TGCGCCAGCAGCTTGGCAGGGGGCAATCAGCCCCAGCATTTT CASSLAGGNQPQHF
TRBJ1-3 TRBV7-2 TRBD1 - TGTGCCAGCAGCGCCGGACAGGGTGGGTCTGGAAACACCATATATTTT CASSAGQGGSGNTIYF
TRBJ2-7 TRBV30 - once TGTGCCTGGAACCCGGGACAATCTGGCGCCTCCGAGCAGTACTTC CAWNPGQSGASEQYF